This note documents a single T cell receptor (beta chain) sequence. The sample comes from a study of T-cell reconstitution after alpha-beta-depleted transplantation in children. This CDR3 comprises 16 residues. Trimming stripped 3 bases from V and 2 bases from J, with 14 bases between. CDR1 SGHKS and CDR2 YYEKEE come from the germline V gene (reference sequence). This sample's TCRbeta library carried unique molecular identifier barcodes. TCRdb used MiXCR to reprocess the PCR reads, holding one entry per CDR3 protein. The sample lists a few hundred thousand distinct CDR3 sequences, around 13% occurring once.

This sequence was found in a male patient under 18 who had a stem cell transplant for acute myeloid leukemia, so the T cells may come from the graft donor. The sequenced sample was PBMCs, mostly from graft donor cells, obtained 360 days after TCRalphabeta/CD19-depleted stem cell transplant. The rearrangement joins TRBV5-5 to TRBJ2-2; D might be TRBD2 (6 bases). In DNA form, the CDR3 reads TGTGCCAGCAGCTACAATTCGGGACTCAACACCGGGGAGCTGTTTTTT. Encoded protein: CASSYNSGLNTGELFF.